Listed below are T cell receptor beta chains from one sample, sequenced in a study of early T cells in non-severe SARS-CoV-2 infection. MiXCR, applied by TCRdb to the 5' RACE reads, yields one record per CDR3 protein. This table holds 25,000 to 30,000 distinct CDR3 sequences, about 4.7% found once. Sequenced: whole blood. The origin of the receptors is an adult who was a healthcare worker with PCR-confirmed SARS-CoV-2 infection or an uninfected control (not recorded which). Both conserved end residues are part of each CDR3. D genes are given only for firm matches. Size values are once, few and many counts, or a class for expanded clones, and some rows have none.

v_gene	abundance	d_gene	j_gene	CDR3nt	CDR3aa
TRBV5-4	many	TRBD1	TRBJ1-5	TGTGCCAGCAGCTTGGGAGGGTCCGGACAGGGGGCTTTCCAGCCCCAGCATTTT	CASSLGGSGQGAFQPQHF
TRBV4-1	many	-	TRBJ2-2	TGCGCCAGCAGCCCCCGGGACAAAAACACCGGGGAGCTGTTTTTT	CASSPRDKNTGELFF
TRBV5-5	many	-	TRBJ2-3	TGTGCCAGCAGCCAGGTTCTCTCGCGAGGTGATACGCAGTATTTT	CASSQVLSRGDTQYF
TRBV7-2	few	TRBD1	TRBJ2-3	TGTGCCAGCAGTTTCCTAGGGACAGGGAATGCAGATACGCAGTATTTT	CASSFLGTGNADTQYF
TRBV28	many	-	TRBJ1-2	TGTGCTAGCAGAGGGGATCGGGTCGTAACTAACTATGGCTACACCTTC	CASRGDRVVTNYGYTF
TRBV4-3	many	-	TRBJ1-2	TGCGCCAGCAGCCAATTCGTCGAACAGGACTATGGCTACACCTTC	CASSQFVEQDYGYTF
TRBV11-2	many	-	TRBJ2-3	TGTGCCAGCAGCTTAGTCGATTTTGGGGCCACAGATACGCAGTATTTT	CASSLVDFGATDTQYF
TRBV3-1	-	-	TRBJ1-6	TGTGCCAGCAGCCAAAACAGAAATTCACCCCTCCACTTT	CASSQNRNSPLHF
TRBV7-2	-	-	TRBJ2-1	TGTGCCAGCAGCTTTGTGGGTGAGCAGTTCTTC	CASSFVGEQFF
TRBV6-2/TRBV6-3	many	TRBD2	TRBJ2-6	TGTGCCAGCAGTTCCGGACTAGTTTCATCTGGGGCCAACGTCCTGACTTTC	CASSSGLVSSGANVLTF
TRBV11-2	many	-	TRBJ2-2	TGTGCCAGCAGCCGGGAACTAGCTAGCGGGGAGCTGTTTTTT	CASSRELASGELFF
TRBV5-4	many	-	TRBJ1-3	TGTGCCAGCAGCTTTCAGGAGGGAAACACCATATATTTT	CASSFQEGNTIYF
TRBV10-3	many	-	TRBJ2-7	TGTGCCATCAGTGTAGGCCAGGAGCAGTACTTC	CAISVGQEQYF
TRBV29-1	many	-	TRBJ2-2	TGCAGCGTCCTAGCGTTCGGGGAGCTGTTTTTT	CSVLAFGELFF
TRBV14	many	-	TRBJ1-2	TGTGCCAGCAGCCAAGCCGGGACTAGTAGCGGCTACACCTTC	CASSQAGTSSGYTF
TRBV20-1	many	TRBD1	TRBJ2-5	TGCAGTGCTCCGGGACAGGTCCAAGAGACCCAGTACTTC	CSAPGQVQETQYF
TRBV29-1	many	TRBD1	TRBJ2-5	TGCAGCGTGGCCACCGGGACAGGGTACGAGACCCAGTACTTC	CSVATGTGYETQYF
TRBV5-1	-	-	TRBJ2-5	TGCGCCAGTTCGCCCACCTTCCAAGAGACCCAGTACTTC	CASSPTFQETQYF
TRBV12-3/TRBV12-4	few	TRBD1	TRBJ2-7	TGTGCCAGCAGTTTAAGGCAGGGGGCGAGCGAGCAGTACTTC	CASSLRQGASEQYF
TRBV9	many	-	TRBJ2-5	TGTGCCAGCAGCCCGAGTCTCCAAGAGACCCAGTACTTC	CASSPSLQETQYF
TRBV7-6	-	-	TRBJ1-3	TGTGCCAGCAGCTCTCGGGACGCGCGAGGCACCATATATTTT	CASSSRDARGTIYF
TRBV27	few	-	TRBJ2-7	TGTGCCAGCACCCAAGGGTTGGAGCAGTACTTC	CASTQGLEQYF
TRBV7-6	-	-	TRBJ2-3	TGTGCCAGCAGCTCGACTAGTTTGGGAGATACGCAGTATTTT	CASSSTSLGDTQYF
TRBV19	many	TRBD1	TRBJ2-3	TGTGCCAGTAACACAGGGGGAAGCACAGATACGCAGTATTTT	CASNTGGSTDTQYF
TRBV6-1	many	TRBD2	TRBJ2-7	TGTGCCAGCAGCCCGGCTTTTAGCGGGGCAACCTACGAGCAGTACTTC	CASSPAFSGATYEQYF
TRBV7-2	many	-	TRBJ2-1	TGTGCCAGCAGCCACGGAGGGCGAGGCAATGAGCAGTTCTTC	CASSHGGRGNEQFF
TRBV27	many	-	TRBJ1-5	TGTGCCAGCAGTAAACGCGACAATCAGCCCCAGCATTTT	CASSKRDNQPQHF
TRBV20-1	many	-	TRBJ2-5	TGCAGTGCTCTTACCGGGGGCCAAGAGACCCAGTACTTC	CSALTGGQETQYF
TRBV15	many	-	TRBJ1-2	TGTGCCACCAGCAGAGGAAGACGGGGTGGCTACACCTTC	CATSRGRRGGYTF
TRBV21-1	many	-	TRBJ2-1	TGTGCCAGCAGCAACGGGACAGGGGGCAATGAGCAGTTCTTC	CASSNGTGGNEQFF
TRBV9	many	TRBD2	TRBJ2-2	TGTGCCAGCAGCGTCCTAGCGGGAGATCTCGGGGAGCTGTTTTTT	CASSVLAGDLGELFF